This T cell receptor (beta chain) is drawn from a study of shared clonotypes between healthy human individuals. This table comes from immunoSEQ multiplex PCR, and its TCRdb copy is limited to in-frame clones, with some not included. The sample shows 660,000 or so clones, approximately 96% of them seen only once. Terminally differentiated effector memory CD45RA+ cells were left out of the naive CD8 fraction, which was CD45RO-negative and positively selected for CCR7. The length of the CDR3 is 14 residues. Trimming removed 5 bases from V and 3 bases from J, with 13 bases in between. Germline CDR1 SQVTM, CDR2 ANQGSEA. This clone was detected once.

This TCR was sampled from a woman aged 25 to 39 in good health. The chain is built from TRBV29-1 and TRBJ2-2; D possibly corresponds to TRBD1 (6 bases). Specimen: naive CD8+ T cells sorted from blood. CDR3 in amino acids: CSVLEGDYTGELFF. The CDR3, as DNA: TGCAGCGTTCTTGAGGGGGATTACACCGGGGAGCTGTTTTTT.